A selection of T cell receptor beta chains follows, all from one sample in a study of T-cell reconstitution after alpha-beta-depleted transplantation in children. TCRdb independently ran MiXCR on the PCR reads; one entry per CDR3 protein. Of fewer than 1 million distinct CDR3 sequences listed, roughly 16% were seen once; the top ten hold around 4.5%. Here the sequenced sample was PBMCs, mostly from graft donor cells, taken 360 days after TCRalphabeta/CD19-depleted stem cell transplant. The receptors originated from a male patient aged 10 to 17 who had a stem cell transplant for acute lymphoblastic leukemia, so the T cells may come from the graft donor. Both conserved end residues are part of each CDR3. Fields, in order: V gene, J gene, clone size, D gene, CDR3 protein, CDR3 DNA. The D gene is left open where the match is weak. Clone sizes are given selectively: once, few, many, or a class where the clone is expanded.

>TRBV7-9|TRBJ1-5|NA|NA
CASSKMADQPQHF
TGTGCCAGCAGCAAAATGGCCGATCAGCCCCAGCATTTT
>TRBV20-1|TRBJ2-5|NA|NA
CSAREWETQYF
TGCAGTGCTAGAGAGTGGGAGACCCAGTACTTC
>TRBV14|TRBJ1-2|NA|TRBD1
CASSQDRRGVLRYTF
TGTGCCAGCAGCCAAGATCGCAGGGGGGTCTTGCGCTACACCTTC
>TRBV7-7|TRBJ2-5|NA|NA
CASSLAGVKGETQYF
TGTGCCAGCAGCTTAGCAGGGGTTAAGGGAGAGACCCAGTACTTC
>TRBV12-3/TRBV12-4|TRBJ1-6|many|NA
CASSLGRSPLHF
TGTGCCAGCAGTTTAGGTCGTTCACCCCTCCACTTT
>TRBV7-3|TRBJ2-1|NA|NA
CASSSDATYNEQFF
TGTGCCAGCAGCTCGGACGCAACCTACAATGAGCAGTTCTTC
>TRBV15|TRBJ2-7|NA|TRBD1
CATSDRDRDEQYF
TGTGCCACCAGCGACCGGGACAGGGACGAGCAGTACTTC
>TRBV20-1|TRBJ2-7|NA|TRBD2
CSAPRLAGGRVYEQYF
TGCAGTGCCCCTAGACTAGCGGGAGGGCGGGTCTACGAGCAGTACTTC
>TRBV18|TRBJ2-2|NA|NA
CASSPRGSGNTGELFF
TGTGCCAGCTCACCACGTGGGAGTGGGAACACCGGGGAGCTGTTTTTT
>TRBV6-5|TRBJ1-1|many|NA
CASRTFMNTEAFF
TGTGCCAGCAGGACTTTCATGAACACTGAAGCTTTCTTT
>TRBV9|TRBJ2-6|NA|TRBD1
CASPPGQGSGANVLTF
TGTGCCAGCCCACCGGGACAGGGCTCTGGGGCCAACGTCCTGACTTTC
>TRBV27|TRBJ2-1|NA|NA
CASSLAGAGPYNEQFF
TGTGCCAGCAGTTTGGCCGGCGCGGGACCTTACAATGAGCAGTTCTTC
>TRBV5-1|TRBJ2-4|few|NA
CASSSESSTKNIQYF
TGCGCCAGCAGCTCGGAGTCCTCTACCAAAAACATTCAGTACTTC
>TRBV4-1|TRBJ1-1|few|NA
CASSLGTHLLNTEAFF
TGCGCCAGCAGCCTCGGGACACATCTTCTGAACACTGAAGCTTTCTTT
>TRBV18|TRBJ2-7|NA|TRBD1
CASSHGTGYYEQYF
TGTGCCAGCTCGCACGGGACAGGGTACTACGAGCAGTACTTC